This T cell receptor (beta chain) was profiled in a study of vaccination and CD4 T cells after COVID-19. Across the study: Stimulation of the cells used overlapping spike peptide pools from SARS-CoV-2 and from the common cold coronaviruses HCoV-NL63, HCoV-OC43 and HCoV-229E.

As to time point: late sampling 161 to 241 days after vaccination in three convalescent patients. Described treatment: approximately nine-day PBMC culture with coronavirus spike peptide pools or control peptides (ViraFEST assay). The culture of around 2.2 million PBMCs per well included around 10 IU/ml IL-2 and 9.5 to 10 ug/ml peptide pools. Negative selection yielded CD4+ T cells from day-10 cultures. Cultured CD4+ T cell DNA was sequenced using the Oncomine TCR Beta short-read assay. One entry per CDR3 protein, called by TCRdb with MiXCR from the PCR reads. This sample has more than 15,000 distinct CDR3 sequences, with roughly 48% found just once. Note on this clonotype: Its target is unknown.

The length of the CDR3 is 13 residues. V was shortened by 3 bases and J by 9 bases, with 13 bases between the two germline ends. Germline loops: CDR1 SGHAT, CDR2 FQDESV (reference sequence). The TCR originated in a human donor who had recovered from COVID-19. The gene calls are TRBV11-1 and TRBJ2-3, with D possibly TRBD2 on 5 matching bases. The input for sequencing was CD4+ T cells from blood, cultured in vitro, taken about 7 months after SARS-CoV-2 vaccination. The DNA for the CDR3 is TGTGCCAGCAGCTTGATTGAGGGCGCAACGCAGTATTTT. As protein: CASSLIEGATQYF.